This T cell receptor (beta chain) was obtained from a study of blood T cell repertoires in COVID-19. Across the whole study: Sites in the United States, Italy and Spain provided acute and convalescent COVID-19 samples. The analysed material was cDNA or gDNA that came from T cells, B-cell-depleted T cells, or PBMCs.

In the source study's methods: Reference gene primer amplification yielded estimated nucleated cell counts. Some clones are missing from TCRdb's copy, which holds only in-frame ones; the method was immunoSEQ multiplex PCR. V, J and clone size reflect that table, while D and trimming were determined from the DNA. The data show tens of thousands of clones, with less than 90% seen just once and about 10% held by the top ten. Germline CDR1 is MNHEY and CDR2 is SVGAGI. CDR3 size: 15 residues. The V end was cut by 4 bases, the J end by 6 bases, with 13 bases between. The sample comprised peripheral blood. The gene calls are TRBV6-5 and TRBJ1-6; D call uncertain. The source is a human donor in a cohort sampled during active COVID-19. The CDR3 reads CASSWAAILNSPLHF. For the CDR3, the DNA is TGTGCCAGCAGTTGGGCAGCCATCCTTAATTCACCCCTCCACTTT.